This T cell receptor (beta chain) came from a study of blood T cell repertoires in COVID-19. As for the study in general: Donors in the United States, Italy and Spain gave samples during acute or convalescent COVID-19.

Data came from immunoSEQ multiplex PCR; TCRdb stores just in-frame clones and leaves some out. The repertoire consists of about 140,000 clones, with about 80% occurring once and the leading ten covering around 2.9%. There are 15 residues in the CDR3. Germline V gene lookup returns CDR1 SGHVS and CDR2 FNYEAQ. V shed 2 bases and J shed 2 bases, with 12 bases lying between them. This TCR derives from a woman aged 45-65 years who had recovered from COVID-19. The gene calls are TRBV7-6 and TRBJ2-5, with a weak D call TRBD1 (5 bases). Material for sequencing was PBMCs or T cells enriched from blood (not recorded which). The CDR3: CASSLSGAFQETQYF. In nucleotides, the CDR3 is TGTGCCAGCAGCTTATCTGGGGCCTTTCAAGAGACCCAGTACTTC.